One and the same sample provided the 9 T cell receptor beta chains below, sequenced in a study of blood T cell repertoires in COVID-19. Produced via immunoSEQ multiplex PCR; TCRdb's table is partial and in-frame only. The table includes about 64,000 clones, around 80% detected once. What was sequenced was peripheral blood. The receptors were gathered from a man aged 55 to 70 with COVID-19, enrolled during active disease.

The CDR3, as DNA: TGTGCCACCAGCCTACACAATGAGCAGTTCTTC. It translates to CATSLHNEQFF. The chain has TRBV24-1 and TRBJ2-1; D not resolved. Germline V gene data show CDR1 as KGHDR and CDR2 as SFDVKD. The CDR3 contains 11 residues. Trimming cost V 7 bases and J 5 bases, with 5 bases left between them.

The sample holds a few counts of this clone. The V call is TRBV5-4, the J call TRBJ1-1; 7 bases align to TRBD1. This CDR3 has 14 residues. Looked up from germline, CDR1 is SGHNT and CDR2 is YYREEE (reference sequence). V was clipped by 4 bases and J by 1 base; unmatched bases: 4. The CDR3 loop reads CASSGGGPNTEAFF. CDR3 in DNA: TGTGCCAGCAGCGGAGGGGGCCCGAACACTGAAGCTTTCTTT.

This clone has only a few counts. The J gene is TRBJ1-2, the V gene TRBV30; TRBD1 is a possible D gene (5 bases). CDR1 and CDR2 (germline): GTSNPN, SVGIG (reference sequence). The CDR3 contains 14 residues. Trimming took off 5 bases at V and 5 bases at J, with 18 bases between the two ends. The CDR3 DNA reads as TGTGCCTGGGGTTTTAGGGGCCAAAGTTATGGCTACACCTTC. It codes for CAWGFRGQSYGYTF.

The J gene is TRBJ2-7, the V gene TRBV6-5; TRBD2 aligns across 7 bases. Germline values: CDR1 MNHEY, CDR2 SVGAGI. V shed 5 bases and J 3 bases; nucleotides not matched to a gene: 7. The CDR3 sequence is 14 residues long. The CDR3 spells CASSQPGTIYEQYF. The CDR3 nucleotides are TGTGCCAGCAGTCAGCCTGGGACTATCTACGAGCAGTACTTC.

This sequence joins TRBV15 and TRBJ2-1; TRBD2 matches 8 bases. Germline assignment: CDR1 LNHNV and CDR2 YYDKDF (reference sequence). The CDR3 extends over 16 amino acids. Trimming cost V 3 bases and J 0 bases; bases outside gene matches: 4. The CDR3 DNA follows: TGTGCCACCAGCAGGGGACTAGTCCGCTCCTACAATGAGCAGTTCTTC. This codes for CATSRGLVRSYNEQFF.

The J gene is TRBJ2-2, the V gene TRBV24-1, with a possible D match to TRBD2 (5 bases). V was shortened by 6 bases and J by 3 bases, with 16 bases between the two germline ends. This CDR3 has 16 residues. Germline V lookup: CDR1 KGHDR, CDR2 SFDVKD. The CDR3 DNA reads as TGTGCCACCAGTCAGGCTACTAGATTGTACACCGGGGAGCTGTTTTTT. Its protein product is CATSQATRLYTGELFF.

This chain links TRBV29-1 with TRBJ2-2, with no clear D. This CDR3 is 13 amino acids long. Germline values: CDR1 SQVTM, CDR2 ANQGSEA. Trimming shortened V by 5 bases and J by 8 bases, and 15 bases separated the two germline ends. CDR3 nucleotides: TGCAGCGTTTCAAAGAATTCGGAGGGGGAGCTGTTTTTT. Translated, it gives CSVSKNSEGELFF.

Here the CDR3 reads CASSPSTSGHREQFF. The CDR3, as DNA: TGTGCCAGCTCACCCTCGACTAGCGGGCACAGGGAGCAGTTCTTC. The chain employs TRBV18 and TRBJ2-1; TRBD2 matches 10 bases. The CDR3 loop spans 15 amino acids. With V trimmed by 3 bases and J by 10 bases, 9 bases remained unmatched. Germline V gene data show CDR1 as KGHSH and CDR2 as LQKENI.

CDR3 nucleotide sequence: TGTGCCAGCAGCTTCGAACTTAACACTGAAGCTTTCTTT. Residues: CASSFELNTEAFF. The chain is built from TRBV11-3 and TRBJ1-1, with D uncertain. The CDR3 extends over 13 amino acids. Germline values: CDR1 SGHNT, CDR2 YENEEA. Trimming took off 3 bases at V and 2 bases at J, with 7 bases between the two ends.